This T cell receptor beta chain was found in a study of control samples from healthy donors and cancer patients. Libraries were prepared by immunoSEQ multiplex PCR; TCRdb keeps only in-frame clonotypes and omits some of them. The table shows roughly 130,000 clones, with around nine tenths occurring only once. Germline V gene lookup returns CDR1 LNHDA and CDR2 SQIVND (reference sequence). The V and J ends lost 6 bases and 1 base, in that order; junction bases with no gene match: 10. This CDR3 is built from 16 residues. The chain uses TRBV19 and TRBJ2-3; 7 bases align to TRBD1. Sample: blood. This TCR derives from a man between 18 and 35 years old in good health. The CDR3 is CASRAKGAFGTDTQYF. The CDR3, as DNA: TGTGCCAGTAGGGCTAAGGGGGCGTTTGGCACAGATACGCAGTATTTT.